Shown below are 32 T cell receptor beta chains from a single sample sequenced in a study of patients and donors after allogeneic stem cell transplantation. TCRdb recomputed calls from the RT-PCR reads with MiXCR, one row per CDR3 protein. Of about 410,000 distinct CDR3 sequences detected, more than 15% appear once; the ten largest clones hold around 7.9%. The material sequenced was blood, either unsorted or a sorted T cell fraction (not recorded which). These receptors were collected from a human donor who was either an allogeneic HSCT recipient or a stem cell or donor lymphocyte infusion donor (not recorded which). It is not recorded whose cells these are; they may come from a transplant donor.

This clonotype was seen more than once but under ten times. The chain carries TRBV12-3 or TRBV12-4 and TRBJ1-3, with D perhaps TRBD1 (6 bases). The CDR3 loop spans 15 amino acids. Trimming shortened V by 7 bases and J by 4 bases, and 17 bases separated the two germline ends. This CDR3 is CASTPFSGVGNTIYF. The CDR3 coding sequence is TGTGCCAGCACCCCCTTTTCAGGGGTAGGAAACACCATATATTTT.

This sequence joins TRBV4-3 and TRBJ1-3, with TRBD1 as a possible D gene (5 bases). Between the trimmed V and J ends, which lost 3 bases and 2 bases, there was a span of 14 bases. The germline V gene has CDR1 LGHNA and CDR2 YSLEER. This CDR3 contains 16 residues. CDR3 DNA: TGCGCCAGCAGCCAGCTTGGTCCGGGGCCTGGAAACACCATATATTTT. Encoded protein: CASSQLGPGPGNTIYF.

The genes are TRBV20-1 and TRBJ2-5; D is unclear. The V gene lost 3 bases and the J gene lost 2 bases, with 7 bases spanning the gap. This CDR3 is built from 12 residues. Looked up from germline, CDR1 is DFQATT and CDR2 is SNEGSKA (reference sequence). The CDR3 nucleotides are TGCAGTGCTAGCCGTACGCAAGAGACCCAGTACTTC. Amino acid sequence: CSASRTQETQYF.

This clonotype was observed at least ten times. The V and J genes are TRBV10-3 and TRBJ2-1; tentatively, D is TRBD1 or TRBD2 (5 bases each). V was shortened by 8 bases and J by 0 bases, with 17 bases between the two germline ends. Germline values: CDR1 ENHRY, CDR2 SYGVKD. CDR3 length: 16 residues. The CDR3 here is CAIRGPTATSYNEQFF. Here the CDR3 DNA reads TGTGCCATCCGGGGACCCACAGCAACCTCCTACAATGAGCAGTTCTTC.

This clonotype has a single count. The rearrangement links TRBV19 to TRBJ2-7; D might be TRBD2 (6 bases). V lost 7 bases and J 2 bases, leaving 15 bases between the germline ends. The CDR3 has 14 amino acids. Germline V gives CDR1 LNHDA, CDR2 SQIVND (reference sequence). CDR3 sequence (DNA): TGTGCCAGTAAACGAGACCCGGGGGCCTACGAGCAGTACTTC. Protein product: CASKRDPGAYEQYF.

V usage is TRBV7-9 and J usage is TRBJ2-2, with D maybe TRBD2 (6 bases). Trimming stripped 5 bases from V and 2 bases from J, with 15 bases between. The length of the CDR3 is 16 residues. The germline CDR1 and CDR2 sequences are SEHNR and FQNEAQ (reference sequence). CDR3 DNA sequence: TGTGCCAGCAGCCGCATGAGGACTACTAACACCGGGGAGCTGTTTTTT. This gives the protein CASSRMRTTNTGELFF.

This clonotype was seen a handful of times. CDR3 sequence reads: CASSKKTYSSYNEQFF. The CDR3 coding sequence is TGTGCCAGCAGCAAAAAGACATATAGCTCCTACAATGAGCAGTTCTTC. V gene TRBV7-8 combines with J gene TRBJ2-1; no clear D. Per germline, CDR1 SGHVS and CDR2 FQNEAQ. The CDR3 consists of 16 residues. V was trimmed by 5 bases and J by 0 bases, leaving 14 bases between them.

For this clonotype: The junction differs from germline at one of its ends, possibly a read error. CDR3 coding DNA: TGTGCCAGCATCTTGCTTAGTACCGGGGAGCTGTTTTTT. It codes for CASILLSTGELFF. The chain has TRBV5-5 and TRBJ2-2; D not certain. This CDR3 region has 13 residues. Germline CDR1 and CDR2: SGHKS and YYEKEE (reference sequence). Supplemented by reference TRBV5-5 and TRBJ2-2, the full variable domain reads DAGVTQSPTHLIKTRGQQVTLRCSPISGHKSVSWYQQVLGQGPQFIFQYYEKEERGRGNFPDRFSARQFPNYSSELNVNALLLGDSALYLCASILLSTGELFFGEGSRLTVL.

This clonotype turned up a few times. V is TRBV5-1 and J is TRBJ2-7; 9 bases match TRBD2. J was trimmed by 0 bases and V by 5 bases; bases with no gene match: 6. The CDR3 contains 15 residues. Germline V gives CDR1 SGHRS, CDR2 YFSETQ. This CDR3 reads CASSSSGRSSYEQYF. For the CDR3, the DNA is TGCGCCAGCAGTTCCAGCGGGAGGAGCTCCTACGAGCAGTACTTC.

The chain links TRBV11-2 to TRBJ2-1, with D possibly TRBD2 on 6 matching bases. This CDR3 is 16 amino acids long. Germline lookup yields CDR1 SGHAT and CDR2 FQNNGV. V was shortened by 5 bases and J by 5 bases, with 19 bases between the two germline ends. CDR3 in amino acids: CASSPLFSGKNNEQFF. DNA for the CDR3: TGTGCCAGCAGCCCCCTTTTTAGCGGCAAGAACAATGAGCAGTTCTTC.

The chain links TRBV3-1 to TRBJ1-2; no clear D. CDR3 length: 11 amino acids. The germline gives CDR1 LGHDT, CDR2 YNNKEL (reference sequence). Trimming shortened V by 8 bases and J by 2 bases, and 6 bases separated the two germline ends. CDR3 in amino acids: CASLSNYGYTF. The CDR3 nucleotides are TGTGCCAGCCTATCCAACTATGGCTACACCTTC.

This clonotype appeared many times. The chain carries TRBV12-3 or TRBV12-4 and TRBJ1-1; weak D call: TRBD1 (5 bases). Between the trimmed V and J ends, which lost 2 bases and 8 bases, there was a span of 6 bases. This CDR3 has 11 amino acids. In DNA form, the CDR3 reads TGTGCCAGCAGTTTATGGGGCGAAGCTTTCTTT. This gives the protein CASSLWGEAFF.

This rearrangement joins TRBV6-1 to TRBJ1-5; tentative D call: TRBD1 (5 bases). The V and J ends lost 6 bases and 3 bases respectively, with 12 bases between them. In germline, CDR1 is MNHNS, CDR2 SASEGT. The CDR3 runs 14 residues. CDR3 DNA: TGTGCCAGCAGCTCTCCAGGGCTCAATCAGCCCCAGCATTTT. Protein product: CASSSPGLNQPQHF.

V is TRBV2 and J is TRBJ2-3; D possibly uses TRBD1 or TRBD2 (6 bases each). Trimming took off 8 bases at V and 0 bases at J, with 9 bases between the two ends. Germline values: CDR1 SNHLY, CDR2 FYNNEI. There are 13 residues in the CDR3. The CDR3 sequence is CASQGTSTDTQYF. In DNA, the CDR3 is TGTGCCAGCCAGGGGACTAGCACAGATACGCAGTATTTT.

The chain has TRBV5-6 and TRBJ1-5; no reliable D call. The CDR3 is 15 residues long. V was clipped by 1 base and J by 1 base, with 9 bases between them. Looked up from germline, CDR1 is SGHDT and CDR2 is YYEEEE. The CDR3 sequence: CASSLHLGSNQPQHF. CDR3 nucleotides: TGTGCCAGCAGCTTGCACTTGGGCAGCAATCAGCCCCAGCATTTT.

CDR3 protein: CSVEPRQAQETQYF. CDR3 nucleotide sequence: TGCAGCGTTGAGCCCCGACAGGCCCAAGAGACCCAGTACTTC. The V and J genes are TRBV29-1 and TRBJ2-5, with D possibly TRBD1 on 6 matching bases. Trimming pared 3 bases from V and 1 base from J, leaving 12 bases between. The V gene's germline CDR1 is SQVTM and CDR2 ANQGSEA. The CDR3 runs 14 residues. The complete variable domain, with remaining parts taken from reference TRBV29-1 and TRBJ2-5, reads SAVISQKPSRDICQRGTSLTIQCQVDSQVTMMFWYRQQPGQSLTLIATANQGSEATYESGFVIDKFPISRPNLTFSTLTVSNMSPEDSSIYLCSVEPRQAQETQYFGPGTRLLVL.

The chain employs TRBV20-1 and TRBJ2-3; perhaps TRBD2 as D (6 bases). CDR3 length: 13 amino acids. Trimming left V 5 bases short and J 5 bases short, with 14 bases between. From germline, CDR1 is DFQATT and CDR2 SNEGSKA (reference sequence). CDR3 residues: CSARESGEDTQYF. The CDR3 region has the DNA TGCAGTGCTCGGGAGTCCGGGGAAGATACGCAGTATTTT.

The chain uses TRBV20-1 and TRBJ2-3; TRBD2 agrees at 12 bases. This CDR3 has 15 residues. Germline values: CDR1 DFQATT, CDR2 SNEGSKA (reference sequence). V gave up 6 bases and J gave up 4 bases; unmatched junction bases: 8. The CDR3 region is CSARARTSGADTQYF. Written as DNA, the CDR3 is TGCAGTGCCAGGGCCCGGACTAGCGGGGCAGATACGCAGTATTTT.

This clonotype was seen a handful of times. V gene TRBV12-3 or TRBV12-4 combines with J gene TRBJ1-5; tentative D call: TRBD1 (6 bases). There are 15 residues in the CDR3. Trimming left V 5 bases short and J 4 bases short, with 15 bases between. The CDR3 region has the DNA TGTGCCAGCAGTGTTTTCGGGACAAGTAATCAGCCCCAGCATTTT. Its translation is CASSVFGTSNQPQHF.

The gene calls are TRBV5-4 and TRBJ2-7; 8 nucleotides align to TRBD2. Germline V gene lookup returns CDR1 SGHNT and CDR2 YYREEE (reference sequence). The J segment lost 4 bases and the V segment lost 4 bases, leaving 1 base of the junction unmatched. CDR3 length: 12 residues. This chain's CDR3 is CASSREGYEQYF. The CDR3 DNA sequence: TGTGCCAGCAGCCGGGAGGGGTACGAGCAGTACTTC.

This clonotype occurred a few times. The rearrangement links TRBV20-1 to TRBJ1-3; no clear D gene. Germline CDR1 is DFQATT and CDR2 is SNEGSKA (reference sequence). This CDR3 is 15 amino acids long. V was cut by 0 bases and J by 4 bases, with 13 bases left in between. CDR3 coding DNA: TGCAGTGCTAGAGATCCAGGTCTCGGAGGAAACACCATATATTTT. Its translation: CSARDPGLGGNTIYF.

The chain uses TRBV4-3 and TRBJ2-5, with 9 bases identical to TRBD2. Germline V gene data show CDR1 as LGHNA and CDR2 as YSLEER. The CDR3 consists of 15 residues. Germline trimming cut 0 bases from V and 4 bases from J; bases unmatched to any gene: 3. CDR3 loop: CASSQEAGGPETQYF. CDR3 DNA: TGCGCCAGCAGCCAAGAGGCGGGGGGGCCAGAGACCCAGTACTTC.

This chain joins TRBV6-2 or TRBV6-3 and TRBJ2-5; D unclear. The length of the CDR3 is 17 residues. Per germline, CDR1 MNHEY and CDR2 SVGEGT. The V end lost 4 bases, the J end lost 3 bases, and 21 bases lay between the germline ends. The DNA of the CDR3 is TGTGCCAGCAGTTCATATCCGTCGGGCAGCCGAGAAGAGACCCAGTACTTC. Amino acid sequence: CASSSYPSGSREETQYF.

The rearrangement uses TRBV7-3 and TRBJ2-7; possibly TRBD2 for D (5 bases). With 3 bases removed from V and 3 bases from J, the gap between germline ends came to 15 bases. The CDR3 is made up of 15 amino acids. The germline V gene has CDR1 SGHTA and CDR2 FQGTGA. The CDR3 DNA sequence: TGTGCCAGCAGCTTGGAAGCGGAAACTTTCTACGAGCAGTACTTC. Amino acid sequence: CASSLEAETFYEQYF.

This clonotype showed up just a few times. The chain carries TRBV5-1 and TRBJ2-5; TRBD2 matches 10 bases. After removal of 3 bases from V and 4 bases from J, the junction contained 3 bases not matched to a gene. Per the germline V gene, CDR1 is SGHRS and CDR2 is YFSETQ. The CDR3 runs to 14 residues. The CDR3 reads CASSSSGSVETQYF. CDR3 sequence (DNA): TGCGCCAGCAGCTCTAGCGGGAGTGTAGAGACCCAGTACTTC.

This clonotype was detected only a few times. The rearrangement joins TRBV27 to TRBJ2-7; D is possibly TRBD1 (6 bases). The CDR3 extends over 14 amino acids. The germline V gene encodes CDR1 MNHEY and CDR2 SMNVEV (reference sequence). Trimming removed 5 bases from V and 0 bases from J, with 11 bases in between. The chain's CDR3 is CASSSRGNSYEQYF. CDR3 in DNA: TGTGCCAGCAGTAGCAGGGGAAACTCCTACGAGCAGTACTTC.

The rearrangement joins TRBV7-2 to TRBJ2-5, with D tentatively TRBD1 (6 bases). The CDR3 is 14 amino acids. The germline CDR1 and CDR2 sequences are SGHTA and FQGNSA. The V end lost 2 bases, the J end lost 6 bases, and 13 bases lay between the germline ends. CDR3 nucleotide sequence: TGTGCCAGCAGCTTAATCGGACAGTCGAAGACCCAGTACTTC. It specifies CASSLIGQSKTQYF.

In this sample, this clonotype turned up a few times. The rearrangement links TRBV5-5 to TRBJ1-2; D gene ambiguous. Trimming stripped 1 base from V and 4 bases from J, with 11 bases between. Germline loops: CDR1 SGHKS, CDR2 YYEKEE (reference sequence). The CDR3 extends over 14 amino acids. In nucleotides, the CDR3 is TGTGCCAGCAGCTTGCGAGGGTTGGGCTATGGCTACACCTTC. Its translation: CASSLRGLGYGYTF.

In this sample, this clonotype turned up a few times. J is TRBJ2-7 and V is TRBV27; TRBD1 matches at 8 bases. V lost 6 bases and J lost 6; bases outside the gene matches: 4. The CDR3 covers 12 residues. Germline V gene data show CDR1 as MNHEY and CDR2 as SMNVEV (reference sequence). CDR3 amino acids: CASRSGGSEQYF. CDR3 DNA sequence: TGTGCCAGCAGGTCAGGGGGCAGCGAGCAGTACTTC.

V and J are TRBV29-1 and TRBJ2-1; tentatively, D is TRBD2 (6 bases). The V end lost 4 bases, the J end lost 2 bases, and 6 bases lay between the germline ends. CDR1 is SQVTM, CDR2 ANQGSEA, per germline. The CDR3 sequence is 12 residues long. The CDR3 protein is CSVGGAYNEQFF. The DNA of the CDR3 is TGCAGCGTTGGGGGGGCCTACAATGAGCAGTTCTTC.

J is TRBJ2-3 and V is TRBV6-5; tentatively, D is TRBD1 (6 bases). Trimming removed 0 bases at V and 5 bases at J, with 9 bases between. This CDR3 is 14 amino acids long. Germline V gene lookup returns CDR1 MNHEY and CDR2 SVGAGI. The CDR3 DNA reads as TGTGCCAGCAGTTACTCCTTGGACAGAGATACGCAGTATTTT. It codes for CASSYSLDRDTQYF.

The chain employs TRBV6-2 or TRBV6-3 and TRBJ1-6; possibly TRBD1 for D (6 bases). This CDR3 region has 16 residues. The V end was cut by 4 bases, the J end by 0 bases, with 10 bases between. In germline, CDR1 is MNHEY, CDR2 SVGEGT. CDR3 protein: CASSSRRGSYNSPLHF. The CDR3 DNA sequence: TGTGCCAGCAGTTCGCGCAGGGGCTCCTATAATTCACCCCTCCACTTT.